This T cell receptor beta chain is drawn from a study of blood T cell repertoires in COVID-19. In the study overall: All recovered Cohort 3 donors got two negative PCRs, got clearance, or saw symptom resolution.

As originally analysed: Reference gene primer amplification yielded estimated nucleated cell counts. Assay used: immunoSEQ multiplex PCR; TCRdb lists only in-frame clones, some missing. D and trimming were read from the DNA, whereas the V and J calls and clone size are those reported in that table. The sample holds approximately 240,000 clones, approximately 87% seen once. Trimming took 0 bases from V and 2 from J; bases not matched to a gene: 7. CDR1 and CDR2 from the germline V gene are SGHNT and YYREEE (reference sequence). The CDR3 totals 16 residues. V usage is TRBV5-4 and J usage is TRBJ2-5; the match to TRBD2 covers 7 bases. The receptor was derived from a woman between 50 and 59 years old in a cohort exposed to, infected with or recovered from COVID-19 (not recorded which). The source material was PBMCs or T cells enriched from blood (not recorded which). CDR3 nucleotide sequence: TGTGCCAGCAGCTTGGGGGGACTACTTCGTCAAGAGACCCAGTACTTC. Amino acids: CASSLGGLLRQETQYF.